The 3 T cell receptor beta chains below come from one sample, sequenced in a study of beta chain features in type 1 diabetes (dated by TCRdb to 2016 to 2019). Library preparation employed the immunoSEQ multiplex PCR assay. The entire isolated RNA was reverse transcribed using the High Capacity cDNA Reverse Transcription Kit, and thus expressed TCRB transcripts were sequenced. Entries here come from immuneACCESS through TCRdb and include only in-frame sequences with V and J called. Some clones fail to appear in such tables; in the studies checked, an unresolved V gene covers under half of the shortfall, and the cause of the remainder is unknown. The sample contains a few hundred thousand clones, about 12% of them found a single time. The top ten clones comprise around 0.0099% of the sample. General conclusions and limits of the study: A moderate but significant shortening of TCRB CDR3 length was observed in type 1 diabetes patients in all four CD4+ subsets.

These receptors are not linked to any known antigen. Sequencing used naive CD4+ T cells from blood. The cell subset or site label corresponds to: true naive CD4+ T cells. The receptors here all came from a woman aged 18-30 years with type 1 diabetes.

The CDR3 DNA follows: TGTGCCAGCAACATGGAGCCTTATGGCTACACCTTC. This sequence encodes CASNMEPYGYTF. V is TRBV28 and J is TRBJ1-2; D is uncertain. V shed 7 bases and J shed 5 bases, with 11 bases lying between them. CDR3 size: 12 residues. Germline V lookup: CDR1 MDHEN, CDR2 SYDVKM.

This rearrangement joins TRBV5-1 to TRBJ1-2, with 8 bases lining up with TRBD1. Germline lookup yields CDR1 SGHRS and CDR2 YFSETQ. The CDR3 is made up of 14 amino acids. Losses at the gene ends were 4 bases for V and 7 bases for J; bases not matched to a gene: 9. The CDR3 bases are TGCGCCAGCAGCCCGACCGACAGGGGCTTTGGCTACACCTTC. Its translation: CASSPTDRGFGYTF.

The chain joins TRBV19 to TRBJ1-2; 7 bases align to TRBD1. Germline-derived CDR1 and CDR2 are LNHDA and SQIVND (reference sequence). The J segment lost 7 bases and the V segment lost 9 bases, leaving 17 bases of the junction unmatched. The CDR3 has 15 amino acids. CDR3 DNA: TGTGCCAGCCTTAGGTCCGGGACAGAGACCGTTGGCTACACCTTC. It is translated as CASLRSGTETVGYTF.